Sequencing of this T cell receptor (beta chain) was carried out in a study of blood T cell repertoires in COVID-19 (dated by TCRdb to the early 2020s). For the study in its entirety: The collaborator samples originated in the United States, Italy and Spain and spanned the acute and convalescent phases of COVID-19. The material from the prospective study consisted of cDNA or gDNA derived from T cells, B-cell-depleted T cells, or PBMCs. The dataset comprised deeply sampled blood TCRbeta repertoires from subjects exposed to, actively infected with, or recovered from COVID-19. The repertoires were released in a freely available public database meant as a resource for research on the immune response to SARS-CoV-2. The samples were drawn from the first 160 participants of the ongoing ImmuneRACE study and from 1,254 subjects provided by 6 global collaborators. Sample metadata almost always included a de-identified subject ID, COVID-19 status, age in years and sex. HLA class I and class II types, where available, came from metadata supplied by the sample provider rather than from assay-based typing.

Concerning this clone itself: There is no known antigen for this receptor. Within one base of it there is no much larger clone, and no base qualities were kept.

Overall study results and their limits: Clinical and demographic metadata were provided uncurated, with the amount varying by source and participant.

The immunoSEQ Assay, a bias-controlled multiplex PCR, was used to amplify TCRbeta CDR3 regions from genomic DNA. The original pipeline was this. The number of nucleated cells in each sample was estimated from the amplification of reference gene primers within the assay. Sequence reads were collapsed and filtered to measure the absolute abundance of every unique TCRbeta CDR3 rearrangement. For each sample, productive Simpson clonality was calculated as the square root of Simpson's diversity index across productive rearrangements. The table was pulled from immuneACCESS by TCRdb, which kept in-frame rearrangements only. Such tables lose some clones; where checked, under half of the loss comes from unresolved V genes, and the rest has no known cause. From that table come the V and J calls and clone size; the DNA was used to work out D and trimming. This sample comprises under 300,000 clones, around 84% of them detected only once. Of the sample, approximately 1.5% falls within the top ten clones.

A second Seattle source provided samples from volunteer blood donors who had recovered from COVID-19. Collaborating institutions collected whole blood in K2EDTA tubes following their own protocols. For TCRbeta analysis, collaborators shipped samples as frozen whole blood, isolated PBMCs, or DNA extracted from either of those sample types. The CDR3 runs 14 amino acids, cysteine and phenylalanine included. Of the read, only the CDR3 DNA is kept; its 42 bases are in frame from base 1. The germline V gene gives CDR1 as MGHRA and CDR2 as YSYEKL. V has 4 bases trimmed and J has 1 base trimmed; junction bases matching no gene number 3.

This receptor was identified in a woman aged 40 to 50 who had recovered from COVID-19. The sequence links TRBV4-1 to TRBJ1-2; the junction holds 7 bases that match TRBD1. The sequencing input was peripheral blood. Read as DNA, the sequence is TGCGCCAGCAGCCCAGACAGGGTTAACTATGGCTACACCTTC. Translated, this gives CASSPDRVNYGYTF.